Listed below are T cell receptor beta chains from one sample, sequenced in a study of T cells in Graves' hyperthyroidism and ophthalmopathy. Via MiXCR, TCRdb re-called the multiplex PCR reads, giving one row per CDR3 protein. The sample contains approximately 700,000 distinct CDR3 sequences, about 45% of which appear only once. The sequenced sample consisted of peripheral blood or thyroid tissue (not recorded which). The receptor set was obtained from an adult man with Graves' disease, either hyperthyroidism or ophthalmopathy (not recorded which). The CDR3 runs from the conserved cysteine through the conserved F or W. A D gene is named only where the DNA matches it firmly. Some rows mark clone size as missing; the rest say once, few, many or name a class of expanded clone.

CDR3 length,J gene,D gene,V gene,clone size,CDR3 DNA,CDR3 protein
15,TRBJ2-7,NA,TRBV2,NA,TGTGCCAGCAGCTTAGCCTCCGGGGGTGCGGGCGAGCAGTACTTC,CASSLASGGAGEQYF
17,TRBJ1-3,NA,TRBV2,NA,TGTGCCAGCAGTGAGAGTGGGGGCCAGGGATTCGTGAACACCATATATTTT,CASSESGGQGFVNTIYF
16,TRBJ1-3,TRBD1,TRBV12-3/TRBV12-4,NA,TGTGCCAGCGGTATGGACAGGGGTCCTTCTGGAAACACCATATATTTT,CASGMDRGPSGNTIYF
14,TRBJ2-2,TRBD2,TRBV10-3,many,TGTGCCATCAGAAGAGCGGGAGAGATCGGGGAGCTGTTTTTT,CAIRRAGEIGELFF
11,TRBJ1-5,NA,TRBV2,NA,TGTGCCAGCGAGAGGGCACAGCCCCAGCATTTT,CASERAQPQHF
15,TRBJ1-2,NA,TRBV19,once,TGTGCCAGTAGTAAGGTGGGCGCGCTCCTCTATGGCTACACCTTC,CASSKVGALLYGYTF
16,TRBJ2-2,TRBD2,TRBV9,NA,TGTGCCAGCAGCGTGGGCCTAGCGGGAGGTCACGGGGAGCTGTTTTTT,CASSVGLAGGHGELFF
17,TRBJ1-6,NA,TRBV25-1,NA,TGTGCCAGCAGTGAAAATCGAGGGAGCGTATATAATTCACCCCTCCACTTT,CASSENRGSVYNSPLHF
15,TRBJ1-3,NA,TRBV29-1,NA,TGCAGCGCAGGACTCCGGGACAACTCTGGAAACACCATATATTTT,CSAGLRDNSGNTIYF
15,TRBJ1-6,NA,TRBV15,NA,TGTGCCACCAGCAGCCTAAACCGGGACAATTCACCCCTCCACTTT,CATSSLNRDNSPLHF
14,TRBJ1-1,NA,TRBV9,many,TGTGCCAGCAGCGTATCCCAGTTGAACACTGAAGCTTTCTTT,CASSVSQLNTEAFF
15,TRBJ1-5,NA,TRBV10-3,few,TGTGCCAGCAGTTTGAGACGATATAGCAATCAGCCCCAGCATTTT,CASSLRRYSNQPQHF
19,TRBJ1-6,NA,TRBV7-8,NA,TGTGCCAGCAGCCCGCCCCAGGTGGATAGCCTGGCTAGAAATTCACCCCTCCACTTT,CASSPPQVDSLARNSPLHF
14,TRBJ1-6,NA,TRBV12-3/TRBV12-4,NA,TGTGCCAGCAGTACTACAGATTTTAATTCACCCCTCCACTTT,CASSTTDFNSPLHF
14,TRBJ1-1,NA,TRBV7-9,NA,TGTGCCAGCAGCTTAGTTCTGGAGGCTGTAGGAGCTTTCTTT,CASSLVLEAVGAFF
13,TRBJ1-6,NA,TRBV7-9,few,TGTGCCAGCAGCTTAAGATATAATTCACCCCTCCACTTT,CASSLRYNSPLHF
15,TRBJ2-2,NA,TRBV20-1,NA,TGCAGTGCTAGTCTAACGGGGGCCGACACCGGGGAGCTGTTTTTT,CSASLTGADTGELFF
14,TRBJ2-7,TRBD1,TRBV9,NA,TGTGCCAGCAGCGCGAGGGACAGGGAGGGAGAGCAGTCCTTC,CASSARDREGEQSF
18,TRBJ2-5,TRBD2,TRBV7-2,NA,TGTGCCAGCAGCTTACTACGACTCTTAGCGGGGGGCCAAGAGACCCAGCACTTC,CASSLLRLLAGGQETQHF
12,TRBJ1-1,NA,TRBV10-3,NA,TGTGCCATCAGTGCGGGGGGGACTGAAGCTTTCTTT,CAISAGGTEAFF
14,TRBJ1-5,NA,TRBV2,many,TGTGCCAGCAGTACCCAGGGAAGGGAGCAGCCCCAGCATTTT,CASSTQGREQPQHF
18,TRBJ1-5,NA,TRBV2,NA,TGTGTCAGCAGTGAATGGGGCCCCGTAACCCATAGCAATCAGCCCCAGCATTTT,CVSSEWGPVTHSNQPQHF
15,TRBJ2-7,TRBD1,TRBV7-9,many,TGTGCCAGCAGCCTACCGGGACAGGCATCCCACGAGCAGTACTTC,CASSLPGQASHEQYF
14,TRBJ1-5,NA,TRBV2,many,TGTGCCAGCAGAGATCTTAATAGCAATCAGCCCCAGCATTTT,CASRDLNSNQPQHF
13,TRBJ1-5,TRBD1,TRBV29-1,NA,TGCAGCGTTGATGGGCAGGGGGAACAGCCCCAGCATTTT,CSVDGQGEQPQHF
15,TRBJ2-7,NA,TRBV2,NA,TGTGCCAGCAGTGAAGGAGGGCAGGGGGGGTTCGAGCAGTACTTC,CASSEGGQGGFEQYF
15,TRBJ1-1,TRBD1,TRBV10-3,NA,TGTGCCGGCAGTTACTCGGGACAGACGAACACTGAAGCTTTCTTT,CAGSYSGQTNTEAFF
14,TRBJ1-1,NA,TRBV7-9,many,TGTGCCAGCAGCCACGGACGGGCGAGTCCTGAAGCTTTCTTT,CASSHGRASPEAFF
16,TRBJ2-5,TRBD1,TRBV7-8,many,TGTGCCAGCAGCTTATTTCAGGACAGGACGCGGGAGACCCAGTACTTC,CASSLFQDRTRETQYF
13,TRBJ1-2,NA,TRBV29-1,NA,TGCAGCGTTGGGGGTTGGGGGGGCTATGGCTACACCTTC,CSVGGWGGYGYTF
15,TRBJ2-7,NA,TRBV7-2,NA,TGTGCCAGCAGCCAAAGGGAAACGGGCTCCTACGAGCAGTACTTC,CASSQRETGSYEQYF
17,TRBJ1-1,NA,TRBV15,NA,TGTGCCACCAGCAGACAAGCACAGGGTGGCGAAACCACTGAAGCTTTCTTT,CATSRQAQGGETTEAFF
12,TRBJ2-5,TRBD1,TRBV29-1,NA,TGCAGCGAAGGACAGGTAGCACAGACCCAGTACTTC,CSEGQVAQTQYF
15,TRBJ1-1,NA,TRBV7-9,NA,TGCGCCAGCAGCGTTGTATTTTCCAAAAACACTGAAGCTTTCTTT,CASSVVFSKNTEAFF
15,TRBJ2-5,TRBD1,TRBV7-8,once,TGTGCCAGCAGAGAAGTGACAGGGGGCGGTGAGACCCAGTACTTC,CASREVTGGGETQYF
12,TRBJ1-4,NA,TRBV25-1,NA,TGTGCCAGCAACCCGCGGAATGAAAAACTGTTTTTT,CASNPRNEKLFF
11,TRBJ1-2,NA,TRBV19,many,TGTGCCAGTCTCTTCAACTATGGCTACACCTTC,CASLFNYGYTF
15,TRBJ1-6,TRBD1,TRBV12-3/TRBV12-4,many,TGTGCCAGCAGTCCCTCGACAGGGAGGGATTCACCCCTCCACTTT,CASSPSTGRDSPLHF
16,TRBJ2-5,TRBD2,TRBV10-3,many,TGTGCCATCAGTGAGTCGAAGGCTAGCGGGAAAGAGACCCAGTACTTC,CAISESKASGKETQYF
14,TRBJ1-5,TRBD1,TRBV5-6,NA,TGTGCCAGCAGCTGGGGACAGAACAATCAGCCCCAGCATTTT,CASSWGQNNQPQHF
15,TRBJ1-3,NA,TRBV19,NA,TGTGCCAGTAGTATAGCAGGGAGCTCTGGAAACACCATATATTTT,CASSIAGSSGNTIYF
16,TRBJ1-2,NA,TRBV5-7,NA,TGTGCCAGCAGCTCCACTGAGGGGATTCCTAACTATGGCCACACCTTC,CASSSTEGIPNYGHTF
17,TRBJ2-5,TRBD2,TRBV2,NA,TGTGCCAGCAGCCAAGCCGGGACTAGCGGGGGCCAAGAGACCCAGTACTTC,CASSQAGTSGGQETQYF
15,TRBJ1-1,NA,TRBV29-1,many,TGCAGCGTTAAAAAACGGTCAGATTTGAACACTGAAGCTTTCTTT,CSVKKRSDLNTEAFF
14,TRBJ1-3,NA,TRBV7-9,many,TGTGCCAGCAGCCGCGGGCCGTCCGGAAACACCATATATTTT,CASSRGPSGNTIYF
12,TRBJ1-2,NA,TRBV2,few,TGTGCCAGCACCTCCGTAGCCTATGGCTACACCTTC,CASTSVAYGYTF
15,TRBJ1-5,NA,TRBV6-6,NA,TGTGCCAGCAGTTACTTGGAAGTGAGCAATCAGCCCCAGCATTTT,CASSYLEVSNQPQHF
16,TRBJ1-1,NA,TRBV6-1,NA,TGTGCCAGCAGTGGATACACTGGGGCAAGGAGCACTGAAGCTTTCTTT,CASSGYTGARSTEAFF
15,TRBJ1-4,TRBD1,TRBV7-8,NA,TGTGCCAGCAGCTTCCGACAGGGCTACAATGAAAAACTGTTTTTT,CASSFRQGYNEKLFF
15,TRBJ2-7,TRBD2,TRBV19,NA,TGTGCCAGTAAGGCCCTAGCGGGAGGAACCTACGAGCAGTACTTC,CASKALAGGTYEQYF
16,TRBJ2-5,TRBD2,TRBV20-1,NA,TGCAGTGCTAGACCCTCTTCAGCGGGAGGGGGGGAGACCCAGTACTTC,CSARPSSAGGGETQYF
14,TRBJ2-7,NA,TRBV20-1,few,TGCAGTGCTAGAGAAGGGGACGGTTTCTACGAGCAGTACTTC,CSAREGDGFYEQYF
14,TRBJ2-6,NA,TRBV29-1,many,TGCAGCGTTCAGGGTACCTCTGGGGCCAACGTCCTGACTTTC,CSVQGTSGANVLTF
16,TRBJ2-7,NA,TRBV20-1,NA,TGCAGTGCTAGAGACGACAGGGTCGGGGGACCCTACGAGCAGTACTTC,CSARDDRVGGPYEQYF
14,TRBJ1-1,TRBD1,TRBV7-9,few,TGTGCCAGCAGCTTAGACAGAGGGGGCTCTGTAGCTTTCTTT,CASSLDRGGSVAFF
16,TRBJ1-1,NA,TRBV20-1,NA,TGCAGTGCTAGGTCGTGGCTTAGTGGGTTGGACACTGAAGCTTTCTTT,CSARSWLSGLDTEAFF
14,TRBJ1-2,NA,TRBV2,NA,TGTGCCAGTACGCTGCAGGCAGGAGTCTATGGCTACACCTTC,CASTLQAGVYGYTF
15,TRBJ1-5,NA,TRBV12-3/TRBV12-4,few,TGTGCCAGCAGAGCCATGGGGTATAGCAATCAGCCCCAGCATTTT,CASRAMGYSNQPQHF